These T cell receptor beta chains were read from a single sample in a study of T cells in Graves' hyperthyroidism and ophthalmopathy. MiXCR was run by TCRdb on the multiplex PCR reads, yielding one entry per CDR3 protein. Of hundreds of thousands of distinct CDR3 sequences in the sample, just under 45% were seen once. The sequenced sample consisted of peripheral blood or thyroid tissue (not recorded which). These receptors originate from an adult man with Graves' disease, either hyperthyroidism or ophthalmopathy (not recorded which). CDR3s include the opening cysteine and the closing phenylalanine or tryptophan. D genes are given only for firm matches. Not every row has a clone size; where given, it reads once, few, many or a size class.

cdr3_aa cdr3_nt v_call cdr3_length clone_size j_call d_call
CATSRERGLNTEAFF TGTGCCACCAGCAGAGAAAGGGGACTGAACACTGAAGCTTTCTTT TRBV15 15 many TRBJ1-1 NA
CAISERGPKNTIYF TGTGCCATCAGTGAACGGGGGCCCAAGAACACCATATATTTT TRBV10-3 14 NA TRBJ1-3 NA
CSAKTGVWGYTF TGCAGTGCTAAGACTGGGGTCTGGGGCTACACCTTC TRBV20-1 12 few TRBJ1-2 NA
CATSSVPGANVLTF TGTGCCACCAGCAGCGTACCCGGGGCCAACGTCCTGACTTTC TRBV15 14 NA TRBJ2-6 NA
CSVVGGPPQPQHF TGCAGCGTTGTAGGGGGGCCCCCTCAGCCCCAGCATTTT TRBV29-1 13 NA TRBJ1-5 NA
CSVDDRSANEKLFF TGCAGCGTGGACGACAGATCGGCTAATGAAAAACTGTTTTTT TRBV29-1 14 many TRBJ1-4 NA
CSVEEPSGTAETQYF TGCAGCGTTGAAGAACCTAGCGGGACCGCGGAGACCCAGTACTTC TRBV29-1 15 NA TRBJ2-5 TRBD2
CASSPYDSPLYF TGTGCCAGCAGTCCCTATGATTCACCCCTCTACTTT TRBV7-2 12 NA TRBJ1-6 NA
CASSPGPNNQPQHF TGTGCCAGCAGCCCGGGGCCCAATAATCAGCCCCAGCATTTT TRBV7-9 14 few TRBJ1-5 NA
CASSPRGKEQPQHF TGTGCCAGCAGCCCAAGGGGAAAGGAACAGCCCCAGCATTTT TRBV25-1 14 NA TRBJ1-5 NA
CATRSLQGRGDTEAFF TGTGCCACCAGGAGCCTACAGGGTCGAGGCGACACTGAAGCTTTCTTT TRBV24-1 16 many TRBJ1-1 NA
CASSPPGKTEAFF TGTGCCAGCAGCCCTCCAGGGAAGACCGAAGCTTTCTTT TRBV7-9 13 NA TRBJ1-1 NA
CASSQVVTGGSSEQYF TGTGCCAGCAGTCAGGTCGTAACAGGAGGGTCCTCCGAGCAGTACTTC TRBV7-6 16 many TRBJ2-7 NA
CASGQTLGNEKLFF TGTGCCAGCGGCCAAACACTCGGCAATGAAAAACTGTTTTTT TRBV7-2 14 NA TRBJ1-4 NA
CASSLVEPGLAGYEQYF TGTGCCAGCAGCCTTGTGGAGCCCGGACTAGCGGGCTACGAGCAGTACTTC TRBV7-9 17 NA TRBJ2-7 TRBD2
CAISPQGARNQPQHF TGTGCCATCAGCCCACAGGGGGCTAGGAATCAGCCCCAGCATTTT TRBV10-3 15 many TRBJ1-5 TRBD1
CASSFRTGNSRNTEAFF TGTGCCAGCAGTTTTAGGACAGGGAATTCAAGGAACACTGAAGCTTTCTTT TRBV12-3/TRBV12-4 17 once TRBJ1-1 TRBD1
CAGRLAGGYEQYF TGTGCCGGCCGACTAGCGGGGGGGTACGAGCAGTACTTC TRBV11-1 13 NA TRBJ2-7 TRBD2
CASRPNRGTGELFF TGTGCCAGCAGGCCCAACAGGGGTACCGGGGAGCTGTTTTTT TRBV12-3/TRBV12-4 14 many TRBJ2-2 TRBD1
CASSQASTSEQYF TGCGCCAGCAGCCAAGCTTCCACCTCCGAGCAGTACTTC TRBV7-3 13 NA TRBJ2-7 NA
CASTYRENTEAFF TGTGCCAGCACCTACAGGGAGAACACTGAAGCTTTCTTT TRBV6-6 13 NA TRBJ1-1 NA
CSAGDRGRGGEPQHF TGCAGTGCTGGGGACAGGGGGCGGGGTGGTGAACCCCAGCATTTT TRBV20-1 15 NA TRBJ1-5 TRBD1
CASSLAGPGGYTF TGCGCCAGCAGCTTGGCGGGTCCAGGGGGCTACACCTTC TRBV5-1 13 few TRBJ1-2 NA
CASSIGSQSNSPLHF TGTGCCAGTAGTATTGGTTCGCAGTCTAATTCACCCCTCCACTTT TRBV19 15 few TRBJ1-6 NA